This T cell receptor (beta chain) derives from a study of blood T cell repertoires in COVID-19. Germline lookup yields CDR1 DFQATT and CDR2 SNEGSKA (reference sequence). V gave up 3 bases and J gave up 0 bases, with 14 bases separating them. CDR3 length: 16 amino acids. This clone came up once. Seattle participants joined during active infection and were tracked over time. Some clones are missing from TCRdb's copy, which holds only in-frame ones; the method was immunoSEQ multiplex PCR. The sample contains about 170,000 clones, around four fifths of which appear only once. The TCR comes from a woman in her 70s with COVID-19, enrolled during active disease. What was sequenced was peripheral blood. The genes are TRBV20-1 and TRBJ2-2; D may be TRBD1 (6 bases). The CDR3 DNA reads as TGCAGTGCTAGTCCCCTGGACAGCGCGAACACCGGGGAGCTGTTTTTT. Its translation is CSASPLDSANTGELFF.